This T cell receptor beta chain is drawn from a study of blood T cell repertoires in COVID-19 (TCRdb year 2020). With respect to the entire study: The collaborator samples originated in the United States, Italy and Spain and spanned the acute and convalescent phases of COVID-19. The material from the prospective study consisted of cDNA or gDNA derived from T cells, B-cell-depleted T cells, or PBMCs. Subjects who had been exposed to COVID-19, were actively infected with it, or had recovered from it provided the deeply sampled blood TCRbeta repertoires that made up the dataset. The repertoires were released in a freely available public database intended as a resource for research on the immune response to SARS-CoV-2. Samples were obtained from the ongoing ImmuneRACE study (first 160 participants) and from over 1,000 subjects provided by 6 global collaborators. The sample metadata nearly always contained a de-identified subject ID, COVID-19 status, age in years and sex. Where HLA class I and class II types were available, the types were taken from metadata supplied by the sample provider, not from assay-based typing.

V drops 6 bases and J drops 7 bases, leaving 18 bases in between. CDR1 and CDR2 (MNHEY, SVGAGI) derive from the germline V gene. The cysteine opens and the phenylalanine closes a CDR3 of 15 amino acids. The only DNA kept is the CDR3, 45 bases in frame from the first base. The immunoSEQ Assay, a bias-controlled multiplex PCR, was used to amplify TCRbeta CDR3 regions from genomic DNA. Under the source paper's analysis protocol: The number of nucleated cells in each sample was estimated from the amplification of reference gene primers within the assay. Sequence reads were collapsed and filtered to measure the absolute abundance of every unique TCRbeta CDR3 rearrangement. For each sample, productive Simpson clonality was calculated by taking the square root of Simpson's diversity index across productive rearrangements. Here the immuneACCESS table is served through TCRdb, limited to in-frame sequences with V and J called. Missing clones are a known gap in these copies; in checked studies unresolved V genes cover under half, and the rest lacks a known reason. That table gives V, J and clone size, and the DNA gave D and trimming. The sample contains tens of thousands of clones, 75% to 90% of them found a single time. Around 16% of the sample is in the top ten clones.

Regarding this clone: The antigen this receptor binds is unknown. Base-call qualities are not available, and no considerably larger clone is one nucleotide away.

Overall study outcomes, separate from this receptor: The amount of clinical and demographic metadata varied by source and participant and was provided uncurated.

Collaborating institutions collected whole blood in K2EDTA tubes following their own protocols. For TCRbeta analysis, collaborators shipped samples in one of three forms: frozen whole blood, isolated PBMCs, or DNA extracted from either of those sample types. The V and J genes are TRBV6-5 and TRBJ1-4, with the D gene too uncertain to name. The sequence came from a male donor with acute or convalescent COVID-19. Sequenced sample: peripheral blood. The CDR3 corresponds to CASRPWGREGEKLFF. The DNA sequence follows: TGTGCCAGCAGACCTTGGGGTCGGGAGGGTGAAAAACTGTTTTTT.